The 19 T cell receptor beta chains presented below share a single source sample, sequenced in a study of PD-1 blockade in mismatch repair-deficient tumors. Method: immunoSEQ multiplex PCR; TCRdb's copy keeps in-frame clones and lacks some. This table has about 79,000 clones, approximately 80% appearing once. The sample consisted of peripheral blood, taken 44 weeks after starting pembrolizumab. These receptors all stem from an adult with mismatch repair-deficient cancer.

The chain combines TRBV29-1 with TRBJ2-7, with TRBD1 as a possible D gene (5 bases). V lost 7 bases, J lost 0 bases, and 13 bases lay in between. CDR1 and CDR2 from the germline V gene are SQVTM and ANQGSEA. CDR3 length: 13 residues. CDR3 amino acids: CSARPTASYEQYF. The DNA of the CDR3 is TGCAGCGCCCGGCCGACAGCCTCCTACGAGCAGTACTTC.

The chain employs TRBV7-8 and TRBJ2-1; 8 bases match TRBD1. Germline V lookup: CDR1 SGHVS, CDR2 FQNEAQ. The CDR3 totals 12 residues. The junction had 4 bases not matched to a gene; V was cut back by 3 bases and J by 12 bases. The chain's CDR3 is CASSFAGGGQFF. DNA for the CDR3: TGTGCCAGCAGCTTTGCAGGGGGCGGGCAGTTCTTC.

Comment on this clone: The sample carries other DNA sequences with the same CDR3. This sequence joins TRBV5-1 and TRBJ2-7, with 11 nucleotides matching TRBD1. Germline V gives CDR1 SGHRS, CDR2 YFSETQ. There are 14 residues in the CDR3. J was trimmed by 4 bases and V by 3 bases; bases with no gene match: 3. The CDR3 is CASSYGQGAYEQYF. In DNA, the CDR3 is TGCGCCAGCAGCTACGGACAGGGGGCTTACGAGCAGTACTTC.

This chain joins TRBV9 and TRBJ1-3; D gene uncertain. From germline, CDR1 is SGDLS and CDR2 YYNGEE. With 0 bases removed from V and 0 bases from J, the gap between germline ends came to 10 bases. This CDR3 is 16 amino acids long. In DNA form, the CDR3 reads TGTGCCAGCAGCGTAGCTACTTGGGGCTCTGGAAACACCATATATTTT. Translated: CASSVATWGSGNTIYF. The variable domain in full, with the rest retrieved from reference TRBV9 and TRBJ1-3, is DSGVTQTPKHLITATGQRVTLRCSPRSGDLSVYWYQQSLDQGLQFLIQYYNGEERAKGNILERFSAQQFPDLHSELNLSSLELGDSALYFCASSVATWGSGNTIYFGEGSWLTVV.

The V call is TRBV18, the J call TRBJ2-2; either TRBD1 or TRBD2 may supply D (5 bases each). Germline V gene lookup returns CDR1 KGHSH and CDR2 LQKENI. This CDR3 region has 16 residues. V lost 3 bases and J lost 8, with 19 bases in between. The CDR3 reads CASSPPGPEVSGELFF. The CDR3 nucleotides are TGTGCCAGCTCACCTCCGGGACCGGAGGTGTCAGGGGAGCTGTTTTTT.

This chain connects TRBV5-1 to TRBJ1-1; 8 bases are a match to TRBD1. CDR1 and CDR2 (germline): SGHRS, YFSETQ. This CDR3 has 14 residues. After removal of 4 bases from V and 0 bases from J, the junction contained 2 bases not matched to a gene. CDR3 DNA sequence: TGCGCCAGCAGCAGGGACAGGATGAACACTGAAGCTTTCTTT. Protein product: CASSRDRMNTEAFF.

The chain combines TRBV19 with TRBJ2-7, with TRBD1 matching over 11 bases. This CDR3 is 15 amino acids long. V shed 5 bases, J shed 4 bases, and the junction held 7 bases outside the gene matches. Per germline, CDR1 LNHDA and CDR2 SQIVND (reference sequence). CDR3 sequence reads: CASSAGTGGSYEQYF. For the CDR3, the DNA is TGTGCCAGTAGTGCCGGGACAGGGGGTTCTTACGAGCAGTACTTC.

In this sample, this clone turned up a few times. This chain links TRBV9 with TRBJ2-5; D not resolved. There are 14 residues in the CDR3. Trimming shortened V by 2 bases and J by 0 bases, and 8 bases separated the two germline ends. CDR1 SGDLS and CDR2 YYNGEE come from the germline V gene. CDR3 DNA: TGTGCCAGCAGCGTTTCGGGCTACCAAGAGACCCAGTACTTC. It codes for CASSVSGYQETQYF. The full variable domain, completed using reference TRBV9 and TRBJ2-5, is DSGVTQTPKHLITATGQRVTLRCSPRSGDLSVYWYQQSLDQGLQFLIQYYNGEERAKGNILERFSAQQFPDLHSELNLSSLELGDSALYFCASSVSGYQETQYFGPGTRLLVL.

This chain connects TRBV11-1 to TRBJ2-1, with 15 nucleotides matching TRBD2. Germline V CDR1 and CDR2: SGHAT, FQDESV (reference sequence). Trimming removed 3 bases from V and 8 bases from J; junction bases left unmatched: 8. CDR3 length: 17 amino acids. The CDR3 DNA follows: TGTGCCAGCAGCTTTCTGGGACTAGCGGGAGGTGGTGATGAGCAGTTCTTC. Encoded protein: CASSFLGLAGGGDEQFF. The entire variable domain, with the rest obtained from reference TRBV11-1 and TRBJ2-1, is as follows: EAEVAQSPRYKITEKSQAVAFWCDPISGHATLYWYRQILGQGPELLVQFQDESVVDDSQLPKDRFSAERLKGVDSTLKIQPAELGDSAMYLCASSFLGLAGGGDEQFFGPGTRLTVL.

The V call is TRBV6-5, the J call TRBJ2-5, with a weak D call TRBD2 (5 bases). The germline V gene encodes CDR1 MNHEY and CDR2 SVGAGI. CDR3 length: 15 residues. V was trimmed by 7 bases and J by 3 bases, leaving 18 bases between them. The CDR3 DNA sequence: TGTGCCAGCAAAGTTGGGAGAACAGTTAAAGAGACCCAGTACTTC. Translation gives CASKVGRTVKETQYF.

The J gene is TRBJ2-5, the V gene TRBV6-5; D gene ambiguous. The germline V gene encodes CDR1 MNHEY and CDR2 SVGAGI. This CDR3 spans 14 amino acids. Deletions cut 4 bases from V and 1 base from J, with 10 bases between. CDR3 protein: CASSSLGIQETQYF. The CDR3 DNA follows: TGTGCCAGCAGTTCCCTGGGGATCCAAGAGACCCAGTACTTC.

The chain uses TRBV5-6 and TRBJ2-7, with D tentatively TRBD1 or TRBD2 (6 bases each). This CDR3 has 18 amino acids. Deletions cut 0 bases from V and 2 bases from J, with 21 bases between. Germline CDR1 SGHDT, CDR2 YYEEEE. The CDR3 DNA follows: TGTGCCAGCAGCTTGGGGGGACATCATGAGGGGGGCCCCTACGAGCAGTACTTC. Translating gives CASSLGGHHEGGPYEQYF.

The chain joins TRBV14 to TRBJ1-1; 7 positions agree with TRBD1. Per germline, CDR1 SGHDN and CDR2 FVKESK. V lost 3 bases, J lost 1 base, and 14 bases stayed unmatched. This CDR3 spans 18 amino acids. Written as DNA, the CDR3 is TGTGCCAGCAGCCAGAAGGGGGGACAGAACCTTGGGAACACTGAAGCTTTCTTT. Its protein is CASSQKGGQNLGNTEAFF. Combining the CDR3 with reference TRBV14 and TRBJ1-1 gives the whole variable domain EAGVTQFPSHSVIEKGQTVTLRCDPISGHDNLYWYRRVMGKEIKFLLHFVKESKQDESGMPNNRFLAERTGGTYSTLKVQPAELEDSGVYFCASSQKGGQNLGNTEAFFGQGTRLTVV.

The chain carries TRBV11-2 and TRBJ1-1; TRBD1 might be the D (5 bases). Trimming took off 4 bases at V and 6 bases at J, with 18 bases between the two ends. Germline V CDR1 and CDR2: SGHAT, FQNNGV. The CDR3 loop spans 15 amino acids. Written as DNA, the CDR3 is TGTGCCAGCAGCTCAAAGGGACCAGGACGGTCTGAAGCTTTCTTT. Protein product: CASSSKGPGRSEAFF.

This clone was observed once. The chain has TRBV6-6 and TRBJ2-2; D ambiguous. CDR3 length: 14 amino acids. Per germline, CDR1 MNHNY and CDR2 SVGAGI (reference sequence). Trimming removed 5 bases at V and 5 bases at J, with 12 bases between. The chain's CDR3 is CASSPLQATGELFF. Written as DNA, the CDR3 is TGTGCCAGCAGTCCCCTTCAGGCGACCGGGGAGCTGTTTTTT.

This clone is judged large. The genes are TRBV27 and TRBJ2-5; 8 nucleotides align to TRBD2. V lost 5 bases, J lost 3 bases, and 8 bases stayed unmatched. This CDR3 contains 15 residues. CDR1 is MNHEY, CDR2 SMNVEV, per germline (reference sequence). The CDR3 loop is CASSPRGRGEETQYF. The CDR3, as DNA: TGTGCCAGCAGTCCCCGGGGGCGGGGGGAAGAGACCCAGTACTTC.

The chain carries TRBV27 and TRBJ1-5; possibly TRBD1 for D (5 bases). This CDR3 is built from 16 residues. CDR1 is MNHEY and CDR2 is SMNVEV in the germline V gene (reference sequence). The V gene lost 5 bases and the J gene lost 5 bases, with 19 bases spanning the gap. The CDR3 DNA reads TGTGCCAGCAGTCCCGGGACGCAAAATAGGCATCAGCCCCAGCATTTT. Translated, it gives CASSPGTQNRHQPQHF.

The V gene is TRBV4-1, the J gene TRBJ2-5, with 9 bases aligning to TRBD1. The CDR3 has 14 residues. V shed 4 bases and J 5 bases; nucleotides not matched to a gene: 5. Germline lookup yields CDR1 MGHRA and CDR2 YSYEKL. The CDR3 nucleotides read TGCGCCAGCAGCCGAACCGGGACAGGGGAGACCCAGTACTTC. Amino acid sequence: CASSRTGTGETQYF.

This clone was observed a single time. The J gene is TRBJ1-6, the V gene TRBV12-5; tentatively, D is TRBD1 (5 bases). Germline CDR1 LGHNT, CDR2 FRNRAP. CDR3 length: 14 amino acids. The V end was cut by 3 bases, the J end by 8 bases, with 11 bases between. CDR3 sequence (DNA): TGTGCTAGTGGTTTTGGGACGGAGTATTCACCCCTCCACTTT. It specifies CASGFGTEYSPLHF.